The 20 T cell receptor beta chains given below trace back to one sample, sequenced in a study of multiple sclerosis patients with progressive multifocal leukoencephalopathy. Time point: before natalizumab initiation. This table comes from immunoSEQ multiplex PCR, and its TCRdb copy is limited to in-frame clones, with some not included. The sample yields 30,000 or so clones, about 91% seen once. Sequencing was done on a sample of PBMCs. The source is a human donor with multiple sclerosis.

The gene calls are TRBV28 and TRBJ1-2; D is perhaps TRBD1 (6 bases). Germline values: CDR1 MDHEN, CDR2 SYDVKM. The CDR3 is 16 residues long. V was cut by 4 bases and J by 0 bases, with 15 bases left in between. CDR3 sequence: CASSSTGAIANYGYTF. The CDR3 DNA sequence: TGTGCCAGCAGTTCGACAGGAGCCATTGCTAACTATGGCTACACCTTC.

The V gene is TRBV19, the J gene TRBJ1-5; 9 bases agree with TRBD1. The V and J ends lost 6 bases and 3 bases, in that order; junction bases with no gene match: 9. CDR3 length equals 16 residues. Per germline, CDR1 LNHDA and CDR2 SQIVND (reference sequence). The chain's CDR3 is CASSFTGGRSNQPQHF. The DNA for the CDR3 is TGTGCCAGTAGCTTTACAGGGGGCAGGTCCAATCAGCCCCAGCATTTT.

The chain links TRBV28 to TRBJ1-1; D might be TRBD1 (5 bases). This CDR3 is built from 14 residues. CDR1 MDHEN and CDR2 SYDVKM come from the germline V gene. V gave up 2 bases and J gave up 5 bases, with 12 bases separating them. The CDR3 is CASSLRGEVTEAFF. The CDR3 DNA reads as TGTGCCAGCAGTTTAAGGGGCGAGGTAACTGAAGCTTTCTTT.

CDR3 amino acids: CASSEHPSGGTDTQYF. In DNA form, the CDR3 reads TGTGCCAGCAGTGAACATCCTAGCGGAGGCACAGATACGCAGTATTTT. The V and J genes are TRBV6-1 and TRBJ2-3, with 7 bases that match TRBD2. V lost 2 bases to trimming and J lost 1 base; unmatched junction nucleotides: 6. The CDR3 has 16 residues. Germline CDR1 MNHNS, CDR2 SASEGT.

This sequence joins TRBV7-8 and TRBJ1-1; no reliable D call. Between the trimmed V and J ends, which lost 5 bases and 2 bases, there was a span of 15 bases. The CDR3 contains 15 residues. Germline V gene sequence: CDR1 SGHVS, CDR2 FQNEAQ. The CDR3 loop is CASSPLQVINTEAFF. Here the CDR3 DNA reads TGTGCCAGCAGCCCGCTACAAGTCATAAACACTGAAGCTTTCTTT.

The rearrangement joins TRBV28 to TRBJ2-3; D remains ambiguous. Germline CDR1 reads MDHEN; CDR2 reads SYDVKM. This CDR3 contains 14 residues. V lost 4 bases and J lost 0, with 8 bases in between. CDR3 protein: CASSSRSSTDTQYF. CDR3 DNA: TGTGCCAGCAGTTCACGCAGCAGCACAGATACGCAGTATTTT.

The CDR3 nucleotides are TGTGCCAGCAGTTACTCCATTTCCGGGTTACACAATGAGCAGTTCTTC. Translation gives CASSYSISGLHNEQFF. The chain links TRBV6-5 to TRBJ2-1; the D is unclear. This CDR3 comprises 16 residues. Germline assignment: CDR1 MNHEY and CDR2 SVGAGI. V was cut by 0 bases and J by 5 bases, with 14 bases left in between.

The count of this clone is one. The chain combines TRBV6-5 with TRBJ1-2; 8 positions agree with TRBD1. Germline values: CDR1 MNHEY, CDR2 SVGAGI. The trim removed 6 bases at V and 3 bases at J, leaving 9 bases unmatched. CDR3 length: 15 amino acids. The CDR3 spells CASSQDRVGDYGYTF. As DNA, the CDR3 is TGTGCCAGCAGCCAGGACAGGGTGGGTGACTATGGCTACACCTTC.

In this sample, this clone turned up once. The V and J genes are TRBV19 and TRBJ2-2, with D possibly TRBD1 on 5 matching bases. CDR3 length: 17 residues. The germline V and J ends were trimmed by 0 bases and 4 bases, with 15 bases remaining between them. Germline V gives CDR1 LNHDA, CDR2 SQIVND (reference sequence). CDR3 residues: CASSIDPARVSTGELFF. The CDR3 nucleotides read TGTGCCAGTAGTATAGATCCCGCCAGGGTATCCACCGGGGAGCTGTTTTTT.

The V and J genes are TRBV7-6 and TRBJ2-1; TRBD2 matches 11 bases. In germline, CDR1 is SGHVS, CDR2 FNYEAQ. CDR3 size: 15 residues. Losses at the gene ends were 7 bases for V and 4 bases for J; bases not matched to a gene: 6. The CDR3 region is CASTTSGGFYNEQFF. CDR3 DNA sequence: TGTGCCAGCACCACTAGCGGGGGTTTTTACAATGAGCAGTTCTTC.

The gene calls are TRBV2 and TRBJ1-1; D gene ambiguous. The CDR3 is 13 residues long. Trimming removed 7 bases from V and 0 bases from J, with 9 bases in between. Germline V gives CDR1 SNHLY, CDR2 FYNNEI. The chain's CDR3 is CASIPYMNTEAFF. The DNA of the CDR3 is TGTGCCAGCATTCCCTACATGAACACTGAAGCTTTCTTT.

The chain couples TRBV6-4 to TRBJ1-1; D perhaps matches TRBD1 (5 bases). This CDR3 has 13 residues. Germline V gene data show CDR1 as MRHNA and CDR2 as SNTAGT. The ends were cut back, 5 bases at V and 5 bases at J, with 12 bases in the middle. CDR3 DNA sequence: TGTGCCAGCAGTCGCCTCGGGGGGACTGAAGCTTTCTTT. Residues: CASSRLGGTEAFF.

The gene calls are TRBV28 and TRBJ2-5; TRBD2 agrees at 8 bases. The DNA end is a closer match to TRBJ2-7, so the J assignment may be wrong. The CDR3 runs 15 residues. Germline CDR1 is MDHEN and CDR2 is SYDVKM. This CDR3 reads CASSVPGLGLYEQYF. CDR3 sequence (DNA): TGTGCCAGCAGTGTCCCGGGACTAGGTCTCTACGAGCAGTACTTC.

J is TRBJ1-4 and V is TRBV6-5, with 7 bases that match TRBD1. There are 15 residues in the CDR3. The germline V gene encodes CDR1 MNHEY and CDR2 SVGAGI. V lost 2 bases to trimming and J lost 8 bases; unmatched junction nucleotides: 8. As DNA, the CDR3 is TGTGCCAGCAGTTACACGTCAGGGGGAAACGAAAAACTGTTTTTT. This encodes CASSYTSGGNEKLFF.

This clone showed up just once. J is TRBJ2-1 and V is TRBV27; TRBD1 aligns across 8 bases. J gave up 0 bases and V 3 bases, and 10 bases lay outside the gene matches. Germline V CDR1 and CDR2: MNHEY, SMNVEV (reference sequence). The CDR3 has 18 residues. The CDR3 region is CASSFFGQGESSYNEQFF. The CDR3 DNA follows: TGTGCCAGCAGTTTTTTCGGACAGGGAGAGAGCTCCTACAATGAGCAGTTCTTC.

V gene TRBV6-5 combines with J gene TRBJ2-4; the D call may be TRBD1 or TRBD2 (5 bases each). V dropped 5 bases and J dropped 1 base, with 6 bases sitting between them. This CDR3 is built from 13 residues. Germline assignment: CDR1 MNHEY and CDR2 SVGAGI. The CDR3 sequence: CASSEGAKNIQYF. The CDR3 coding sequence is TGTGCCAGCAGTGAGGGGGCCAAAAACATTCAGTACTTC.

The chain combines TRBV27 with TRBJ2-6; D is ambiguous. The CDR3 is made up of 15 amino acids. Trimming stripped 1 base from V and 4 bases from J, with 8 bases between. CDR1 and CDR2 (germline): MNHEY, SMNVEV (reference sequence). CDR3 nucleotides: TGTGCCAGCAGTTTATTTGAGACGGGGGCCAACGTCCTGACTTTC. It is translated as CASSLFETGANVLTF.

The chain links TRBV11-2 to TRBJ2-7, with 7 nucleotides matching TRBD1. Germline CDR1 reads SGHAT; CDR2 reads FQNNGV. CDR3 length equals 15 residues. Trimming at V came to 6 bases and at J to 2 bases, leaving 10 bases not matched to a gene. The CDR3 bases are TGTGCCAGCAGACGAGGGGGCGTTAAACCCTACGAGCAGTACTTC. Amino acid sequence: CASRRGGVKPYEQYF.

The chain uses TRBV9 and TRBJ1-3; perhaps TRBD1 as D (5 bases). V was trimmed by 0 bases and J by 4 bases, leaving 11 bases between them. This CDR3 is built from 15 residues. Germline CDR1 and CDR2: SGDLS and YYNGEE. The CDR3 bases are TGTGCCAGCAGCGTAGAGGCAGGGAGGGGAAACACCATATATTTT. Protein: CASSVEAGRGNTIYF.

This sequence joins TRBV4-3 and TRBJ2-1; tentative D call: TRBD2 (5 bases). Germline-derived CDR1 and CDR2 are LGHNA and YSLEER. V was trimmed by 1 base and J by 8 bases, leaving 15 bases between them. The CDR3 is made up of 15 amino acids. The CDR3 nucleotides read TGCGCCAGCAGCCAAGGGGAGCGACGAAGCGATGAGCAGTTCTTC. Translating gives CASSQGERRSDEQFF.